This T cell receptor (beta chain) was obtained from a study of T cells in Graves' hyperthyroidism and ophthalmopathy (dated by TCRdb to the late 2010s). A note on the overall study: Peripheral blood was sampled at the time of initial diagnosis, prior to any treatment. The study also compared thyroid tissue and blood T-cell repertoires from five or six Graves' hyperthyroidism patients. To identify distinguishing TCR V-J signatures, a discovery cohort of around 98 patients was used, comprising fewer than 45 with Graves' ophthalmopathy and 55 to 65 with stable Graves' hyperthyroidism. Following sampling, methimazole starting at 30 mg daily was given to hyperthyroidism patients, and high-dose intravenous methylprednisolone was given to ophthalmopathy patients. The paper reports TCR Vbeta CDR3 sequencing of approximately 140 peripheral blood samples: approximately 43 ophthalmopathy, some 80 hyperthyroidism and around 17 progressor patients. The approximately 100 discovery patients were divided at random into training and test sets in a 7:3 ratio. Prospective prediction of ophthalmopathy was tested in an independent validation cohort of approximately 19 hyperthyroidism patients and 15 to 17 patients who later progressed to ophthalmopathy. The research as a whole found: No statistical method was used to fix the sample size in advance, and group allocation was not hidden from the investigators. In validation, the model predicted progression to ophthalmopathy with around 71% sensitivity and roughly 72% specificity, a median of roughly seven months before onset. Most expanded thyroid clonotypes (frequency above 0.001) were also found in blood, which suggests that blood repertoires may mirror thyroid immune responses. A model built on a 13 V-J signature distinguished ophthalmopathy from stable hyperthyroidism, reaching 85% to 90% sensitivity and 81.08% specificity in cross-validation and 80%/75% in testing.

A patient counted as having stable Graves' hyperthyroidism if no progression to ophthalmopathy occurred over 18 months of follow-up. Hyperthyroidism patients were newly diagnosed, had a disease duration of under 2 months, and were aged 18 to 65 years. Any patient with an uncontrolled infection, another autoimmune disease, pregnancy or lactation was excluded. Clinical symptoms, serum thyroxine and TRAb, thyroid ultrasound, and orbital computed tomography formed the basis for the diagnoses. PBMCs were separated from roughly 10 ml of fresh peripheral blood using Ficoll-Paque density gradient centrifugation. Trizol reagent was used to extract total RNA, and RNA quality was then checked on an Agilent 2100 Bioanalyzer. For this clonotype: Its antigen is unknown. It has no much larger one-base neighbor in the sample; base qualities were not kept.

The TCR beta CDR3 regions were amplified from RNA transcripts. The TCR CDR3 was subjected to a first round of RT-PCR using the HTBI primer set and the Qiagen OneStep RT-PCR kit. The libraries were constructed in a second round of multiplex PCR and then size-selected and purified. Libraries were sequenced paired-end with 100 bp reads on an Illumina HiSeq2000. Concerning the study's data processing: SOAPnuke was used to process the raw data, throwing out any read that contained adapters or uncalled bases, had a mean Phred below 15, or lacked an exact constant-primer or identifier match. COPE v1.2.5 was used to merge the high-quality paired reads, and each unique nucleotide sequence was defined as a clonotype. MiTCR v1.1 was used to align clonotypes to the IMGT TRBV, TRBD and TRBJ reference segments. Only V-J combinations with frequency above 0.0001, covering approximately 99% of repertoires, were analysed. A TCS score was defined as the ratio of F50 (clonal expansion) to E x V (chaos), with BLOSUM62-based TCRdist applied between CDR3 peptides within each V-J. Welch's t-statistics and random forest reduced some 510 V-J features to 10 to 15, which were used in a naive Bayes classifier (R e1071). Thyroid-blood repertoire similarity was quantified with the Morisita-Horn index. TCRdb itself trimmed the public reads at Q25 with fastp, ran MiXCR and retained productive beta chains. For every CDR3 protein sequence, its rows merge into one entry that carries the most common genes and DNA. The V and J calls, along with clone size, are taken from TCRdb and not from the paper's own processing. The sample table lists about 840,000 distinct CDR3 sequences, approximately 40% of them with a count of one. The ten largest clonotypes hold approximately 8.7% of the sample.

The germline V gene (reference sequence) gives CDR1 as LNHDA and CDR2 as SQIVND. Spanning cysteine to phenylalanine, the CDR3 consists of 12 amino acids. Only CDR3 DNA remains: 36 bases, in frame from the first base. V loses 4 bases, J loses 9 bases, and the germline ends lie 12 bases apart. The chain joins TRBV19 to TRBJ1-2, and perhaps TRBD1 as D gene, on 6 matching bases. Material for sequencing was blood. The source of this sequence is a man aged 18 to 30 with Graves' hyperthyroidism. Read as DNA, the sequence is TGTGCCAGTAGTAACAACAGGGCCAGCTACACCTTC. It translates as CASSNNRASYTF.